This T cell receptor (beta chain) was recovered during a study of blood T cell repertoires in COVID-19. About the research overall: The United States, Italy and Spain supplied acute and convalescent COVID-19 samples. The analysed material was cDNA or gDNA that came from T cells, B-cell-depleted T cells, or PBMCs.

Per the original data handling: By means of reference gene primer amplification, nucleated cell counts were estimated. This table comes from immunoSEQ multiplex PCR, and its TCRdb copy is limited to in-frame clones, with some not included. V, J and clone size were drawn from that table, and D and trimming were deduced from the DNA. The sample shows roughly 670,000 clones, around 90% of them seen only once. Sequencing was done on a sample of peripheral blood. This TCR derives from a woman in her late teens or twenties with acute or convalescent COVID-19.

The CDR3 sequence is CASSTGGSEQFF. Written as DNA, the CDR3 is TGTGCCAGCAGTACAGGGGGCAGTGAGCAGTTCTTC. The chain joins TRBV12-3 or TRBV12-4 to TRBJ2-1; 9 bases match TRBD1. Trimming removed 5 bases from V and 9 bases from J; junction bases left unmatched: 2. The CDR3 is made up of 12 amino acids.